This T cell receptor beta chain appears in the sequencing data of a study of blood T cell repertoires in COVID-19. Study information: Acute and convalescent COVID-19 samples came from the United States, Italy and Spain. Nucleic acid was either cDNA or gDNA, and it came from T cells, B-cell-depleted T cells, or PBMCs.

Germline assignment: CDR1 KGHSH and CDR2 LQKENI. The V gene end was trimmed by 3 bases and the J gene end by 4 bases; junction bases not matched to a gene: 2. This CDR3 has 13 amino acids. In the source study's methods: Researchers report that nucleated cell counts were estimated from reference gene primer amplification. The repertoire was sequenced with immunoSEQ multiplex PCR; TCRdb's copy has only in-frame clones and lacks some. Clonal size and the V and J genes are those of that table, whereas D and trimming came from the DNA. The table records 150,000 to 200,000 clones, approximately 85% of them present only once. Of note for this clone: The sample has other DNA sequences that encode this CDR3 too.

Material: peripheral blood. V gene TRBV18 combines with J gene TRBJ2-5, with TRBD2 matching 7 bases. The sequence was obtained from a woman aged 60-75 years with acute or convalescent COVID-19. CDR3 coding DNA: TGTGCCAGCTCACCCTTAGCGGGAGAGACCCAGTACTTC. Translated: CASSPLAGETQYF. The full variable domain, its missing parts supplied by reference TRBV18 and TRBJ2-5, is NAGVMQNPRHLVRRRGQEARLRCSPMKGHSHVYWYRQLPEEGLKFMVYLQKENIIDESGMPKERFSAEFPKEGPSILRIQQVVRGDSAAYFCASSPLAGETQYFGPGTRLLVL.